A selection of T cell receptor beta chains follows, all from one sample in a study of response to subunit inactivated influenza vaccine. From the RT-PCR reads, TCRdb called clonotypes with MiXCR, one entry per CDR3 protein. Here the sample spans about 780,000 distinct CDR3 sequences, around 20% being singletons. The sample in question was PBMCs from blood, obtained about 5 days after vaccination. The receptors were sampled from a man aged 45 to 65 who received an inactivated influenza vaccine. Each CDR3 is given without its conserved first and last residue.

15	TRBV7-2	ASSLVLAGVGSYEQY
12	TRBV20-1	STTRDSLGNEQF
13	TRBV5-4	ASSWDLQGTYGYT
14	TRBV5-4	ASSTRDRGRNTEAF
14	TRBV29-1	SVEDPWGVSYNEQF
14	TRBV7-2	ASSLAFRGSRYEQY
13	TRBV12-3/TRBV12-4	ASSLNAGVKETQY
12	TRBV20-1	SARDSGLQETQY
13	TRBV4-3	ASSYQGGGNEKLF
11	TRBV27	ASSYASSYEQY
11	TRBV27	ASSHLDRDTQY
13	TRBV9	ASSVWGYPTDTQY
11	TRBV20-1	SASSGVYNEQF
14	TRBV4-3	ASSQEIPSGAGELF
14	TRBV4-1	ASSYVTGVRANVLT
14	TRBV24-1	ATSDFRGTGGETQY
12	TRBV3-1	ASTRGGRFGEQF
12	TRBV10-3	AIRTEPLMGEQY
10	TRBV12-3/TRBV12-4	ASRPGGYGYT
13	TRBV12-3/TRBV12-4	ASSLKGIGFTEAF
12	TRBV4-2	ASSQDERSSPLH
10	TRBV12-3/TRBV12-4	ATWIHEVEQY
13	TRBV9	ASSGWGGWQETQY
12	TRBV20-1	SARTSEGTGELF
14	TRBV24-1	ATGGYGTGLTGELF
12	TRBV9	ASSVASATDTQY
10	TRBV9	ASSVGGGEQY
10	TRBV12-3/TRBV12-4	ASRADYSTQY
13	TRBV7-9	ASSPGLLVYNEQF
11	TRBV7-2	ASSGDRLGEQY
12	TRBV4-3	ASSQGQGSGEQY
12	TRBV29-1	SVETSRGYNEQF
12	TRBV4-2	ASSQDAQLGTQY
12	TRBV5-6	ASSLKVAKNIQY
12	TRBV5-1	ASSRDPGTDTQY
12	TRBV3-1	ASSPSAGGSPLH
14	TRBV7-6	ASSLALVGSYNEQF
12	TRBV20-1	SATRRGSGTEAF
12	TRBV20-1	SAAASGSRNEQF
12	TRBV10-3	AILKGTGNYEQY
12	TRBV20-1	SASVLLAKNIQY
10	TRBV12-3/TRBV12-4	ASSFRLAEQY
12	TRBV12-3/TRBV12-4	ASSLRTGASPLH
13	TRBV5-1	ASSLEMTAYNEQF
12	TRBV4-3	ASSQDLPTYEQY
13	TRBV12-3/TRBV12-4	ASSYRQGGSSTQY
13	TRBV6-1	ASTLAGESGYEQY
14	TRBV5-1	ASSLTSSGPHNEQF
9	TRBV7-2	ASGPVDTQY
13	TRBV6-1	ASSPVDRGREKLF
14	TRBV10-2	ASSDWGAPPRDTQY
15	TRBV4-3	ASSQDPGLAGSYEQY
17	TRBV11-2	ASSLDGVAGGVFGSEQF
13	TRBV18	ASSPRRDPGDTQY
13	TRBV12-3/TRBV12-4	ASSFRSGSQETQY
11	TRBV12-3/TRBV12-4	ASSPSATRGYT
13	TRBV28	ASRPTGTESYEQY
14	TRBV20-1	SAVPGGGLNTGELF
9	TRBV3-1	ASSQVSEQY
12	TRBV5-1	ASSYSGREGEQY